This T cell receptor (beta chain) was sequenced during a study of blood T cells in healthy people across ages. Germline CDR1 SGDLS, CDR2 YYNGEE. V was clipped by 2 bases and J by 5 bases, with 13 bases between them. The CDR3 loop spans 14 amino acids. Study-wide findings and caveats: Correlation between TCR beta diversity and naive T cell percentage was strong.

There are a few counts of this clonotype. As yet, its antigen is unknown. Then a second PCR, running roughly 6 to 11 cycles, was carried out with a sample-barcoded 5' primer and a J-beta primer mix. TCRdb used MiXCR to reprocess the 5' RACE reads, holding one entry per CDR3 protein. The data contain some 1.8 million distinct CDR3 sequences, about two fifths of them seen just once; the ten biggest clones take up 23%. The sample comprised blood. The receptor's source is a human donor in good health. V and J are TRBV9 and TRBJ1-1, with D uncertain. The CDR3 reads CASSVLDGGTEAFF. Here the CDR3 DNA reads TGTGCCAGCAGCGTTCTTGACGGTGGGACTGAAGCTTTCTTT.